The source of this T cell receptor (beta chain) is a study of human versus mouse CDR3 diversity and MHC coevolution (dated 2017 in TCRdb). Regarding the complete study: According to reports, the immunoSEQ assay detects one in 200,000 T cells and minimizes multiplex PCR amplification bias. Across mouse and human samples, the number of valid reads per sample ranged from about 0.6 x 10^7 to 1.7 x 10^7. Human naive CD4 T cell repertoires were used as a reference for TCR selection on multiple MHC II alleles and were compared with human-TCR-locus transgenic mice carrying single MHC II. The human cohort was made up of three healthy volunteer blood donors, who at collection were aged 30 to 40, 40 to 49 and 60 to 70, one donor in each range. What the study reported, not specific to this receptor: Repertoire diversity was not considered directly comparable between humans and mice because human T cells were selected on roughly 6 MHC II alleles. On average, humans had more CDR3 deletions and insertions than mice did, pointing to greater exonuclease and TdT activity. Among all compared groups, most of the three human donors had the lowest clonal inequality scores. The largest TCR beta repertoire, around 1.5 million clonotypes, was estimated by iCHAO1 for humans, a finding likely attributable to selection by multiple MHC II molecules.

Genomic DNA was extracted from the sorted cells using the QIAGEN blood and tissue kit and was quantified on a NanoDrop 1000. The immunoSEQ platform deep sequenced and quantified TCR alpha and beta chains by multiplex PCR of genomic DNA. The published analysis was carried out like this. TCR sequences were annotated using IMGT gene and region definitions. Out-of-frame rearrangements were used as a proxy for the preselection repertoire and compared with in-frame clonotypes. The iCHAO1 estimator supplied with the immunoSEQ platform was used to estimate repertoire size. A Gini index based on the Lorenz curve was applied to in-frame amino acid clonotypes to measure clonal inequality. The intersect function in the R package tcR was used to count shared clonotypes, while the Jaccard index served to score similarity. Principal component analysis of V, J and V-J usage frequencies was run with the R prcomp function without normalization. TCRdb provides this immuneACCESS table in a form limited to in-frame rearrangements. Some clones are lacking; in checked studies, under half of them reflect an unresolved V gene, and why the rest are absent is not known. The DNA gave D and trimming, while V, J and clone size come from that table. The sample table holds some 82,000 clones, of which 90% to 95% were seen once. 1.3% to 1.5% of the sample is in the top ten clones.

As to this clone: No antigen is known for it. No clone much larger than this one lies a single base away; base qualities are absent.

Naive CD4 T cells, defined as CD45RO-negative and CD62L-positive, were isolated from PBMCs by fluorescence-activated cell sorting. Each donor gave approximately 50 ml of fresh peripheral blood, from which PBMCs were isolated by Ficoll density centrifugation. All samples were sorted on a FACSAria III instrument and reached purity above 95%. From a lookup of the germline V gene, CDR1 and CDR2 are SGHTA and FQGNSA. The CDR3 numbers 16 residues from cysteine through phenylalanine. Kept here is only the CDR3 DNA, which spans 48 bases and is read in frame from base 1. Trimming takes 3 bases off V and 1 base off J; junction bases not matched to a gene: 2.

Material: naive CD4+ T cells from blood. Per the publication, the cell subset or site label means: CD45RO-negative CD62L-positive naive CD4 T cells. The chain is made from TRBV7-2 and TRBJ1-5; 11 nucleotides in the junction match TRBD1. The TCR comes from a person between 25 and 70 years old in good health. The CDR3: CASSFGQGASNQPQHF. The nucleotide sequence reads TGTGCCAGCAGCTTCGGACAGGGGGCGAGCAATCAGCCCCAGCATTTT.